The clone carrying this TCR beta chain was counted once. This sample was included in a study of blood T cell repertoires in COVID-19. The overall study: The United States, Italy and Spain provided the acute and convalescent COVID-19 samples.

Original data processing: Reference gene primers were amplified, and this amplification served to estimate nucleated cell counts. Clones were read by immunoSEQ multiplex PCR, and TCRdb kept only the in-frame ones, dropping some. V and J calls and clone size are those listed in that table; D and trimming were worked out from the DNA. Of roughly 100,000 clones listed, roughly 84% are singletons. Unmatched junction bases numbered 9, after V lost 2 bases and J lost 6 bases. CDR3 length: 16 residues. CDR1 and CDR2 from the germline V gene are SGHDT and YYEEEE. The V gene is TRBV5-6, the J gene TRBJ1-4; 8 nucleotides align to TRBD1. Sequenced material: peripheral blood. The sequence came from a man aged 65-85 years with active or convalescent COVID-19. In DNA, the CDR3 is TGTGCCAGCAGCTTCGGGACAGGACTAGGGGATGAAAAACTGTTTTTT. It translates to CASSFGTGLGDEKLFF.